This T cell receptor (beta chain) was sequenced during a study of T cells in Graves' hyperthyroidism and ophthalmopathy. Authors of the study amplified TCR beta CDR3 regions from RNA transcripts. HTBI primers drove first-round RT-PCR of the TCR CDR3. Via MiXCR, TCRdb re-called the multiplex PCR reads, giving one row per CDR3 protein. The profile shows under 200,000 distinct CDR3 sequences, approximately 9% of them singletons. Investigators excluded patients with uncontrolled infection, other autoimmune disease, pregnancy or lactation. The table lists this clonotype with a few counts. The J segment lost 0 bases and the V segment lost 4 bases, leaving 4 bases of the junction unmatched. This CDR3 comprises 16 residues. Germline CDR1 reads LNHDA; CDR2 reads SQIVND (reference sequence).

This TCR derives from a woman between 18 and 29 years old with Graves' hyperthyroidism that later progressed to Graves' ophthalmopathy. Input material: blood. This chain connects TRBV19 to TRBJ2-2, with TRBD1 identical over 8 bases. CDR3 nucleotide sequence: TGTGCCAGTAGTAGGCTGACAGGGGCGAACACCGGGGAGCTGTTTTTT. Its translation is CASSRLTGANTGELFF.